The next 28 T cell receptor beta chains were all read from a single sample in a study of blood T cell repertoires in COVID-19. Generated by immunoSEQ multiplex PCR, the TCRdb table keeps only in-frame clones and is missing some. The data show under 350,000 clones, with roughly 85% seen just once and approximately 11% held by the top ten. What was sequenced was peripheral blood. Receptors originate from a woman aged 65 to 85 with acute or convalescent COVID-19.

This chain joins TRBV6-6 and TRBJ2-5; possibly TRBD2 for D (7 bases). V lost 1 base and J 4 bases, leaving 10 bases between the germline ends. There are 14 residues in the CDR3. CDR1 is MNHNY and CDR2 is SVGAGI in the germline V gene (reference sequence). CDR3 nucleotides: TGTGCCAGCAGTTACTTGGGGGGGGCAGAGACCCAGTACTTC. Amino acid sequence: CASSYLGGAETQYF.

The J gene is TRBJ2-1, the V gene TRBV11-2; 8 bases are shared with TRBD2. The CDR3 length is 15 residues. V shed 2 bases, J shed 9 bases, and the junction held 9 bases outside the gene matches. CDR1 and CDR2 (germline): SGHAT, FQNNGV. CDR3: CASSLTGTRTSEQFF. CDR3 nucleotide sequence: TGTGCCAGCAGCTTAACTGGGACTAGAACTTCTGAGCAGTTCTTC.

This sequence joins TRBV28 and TRBJ1-3; a weak D match, TRBD1 (6 bases). The germline V gene has CDR1 MDHEN and CDR2 SYDVKM. The CDR3 extends over 14 amino acids. V was clipped by 6 bases and J by 7 bases, with 16 bases between them. The CDR3 spells CASRQGGAVNTIYF. The CDR3 DNA follows: TGTGCCAGCAGACAAGGGGGAGCTGTGAACACCATATATTTT.

This CDR3 is CASSSPGNYGYTF. CDR3 bases: TGTGCCTCCTCTTCCCCAGGGAACTATGGCTACACCTTC. The chain is built from TRBV12-5 and TRBJ1-2, with D maybe TRBD1 (5 bases). The CDR3 spans 13 residues. Germline CDR1 is LGHNT and CDR2 is FRNRAP.

In its sample, this clone was seen a few times. The V gene is TRBV27, the J gene TRBJ2-3; D unresolved. The CDR3 length is 15 residues. Trimming shortened V by 2 bases and J by 2 bases, and 11 bases separated the two germline ends. CDR1 and CDR2 from the germline V gene are MNHEY and SMNVEV (reference sequence). The CDR3 nucleotides read TGTGCCAGCAGTTTAAGCAACTCTCTCACAGATACGCAGTATTTT. This encodes CASSLSNSLTDTQYF.

This clone was found once. J is TRBJ1-2 and V is TRBV5-6; perhaps TRBD1 as D (6 bases). CDR1 is SGHDT and CDR2 is YYEEEE in the germline V gene. Trimming left V 0 bases short and J 7 bases short, with 13 bases between. This CDR3 is built from 14 residues. The chain's CDR3 is CASSLDRQVVGYTF. Here the CDR3 DNA reads TGTGCCAGCAGCTTGGATAGACAGGTAGTTGGCTACACCTTC.

The J gene is TRBJ1-1, the V gene TRBV27; D is unresolved. CDR3 size: 13 residues. V shed 0 bases and J shed 5 bases, with 7 bases lying between them. Germline assignment: CDR1 MNHEY and CDR2 SMNVEV (reference sequence). The CDR3 coding sequence is TGTGCCAGCAGTTTATCGCGGCAGACTGAAGCTTTCTTT. Its protein is CASSLSRQTEAFF.

The V call is TRBV5-1, the J call TRBJ2-1; maybe TRBD2 (5 bases). Trimming removed 2 bases from V and 9 bases from J, with 18 bases in between. The CDR3 runs 15 residues. Germline V gene lookup returns CDR1 SGHRS and CDR2 YFSETQ. The CDR3 DNA follows: TGCGCCAGCAGCTTTTCGGGGTTTGAGGGTTCTGAGCAGTTCTTC. Its translation is CASSFSGFEGSEQFF. The full variable domain, rest sourced from reference TRBV5-1 and TRBJ2-1, is KAGVTQTPRYLIKTRGQQVTLSCSPISGHRSVSWYQQTPGQGLQFLFEYFSETQRNKGNFPGRFSGRQFSNSRSEMNVSTLELGDSALYLCASSFSGFEGSEQFFGPGTRLTVL.

This clone was observed once. This chain links TRBV6-5 with TRBJ1-1; D uncertain. This CDR3 is 13 amino acids long. Germline V gene sequence: CDR1 MNHEY, CDR2 SVGAGI. Trimming pared 7 bases from V and 0 bases from J, leaving 9 bases between. The CDR3 sequence: CASIRGLNTEAFF. CDR3 nucleotide sequence: TGTGCCAGCATAAGAGGGTTGAACACTGAAGCTTTCTTT.

CDR3 bases: TGTGCCAGCTCAAACGGACAGGGGGCCCTCTATGGCTACACCTTC. Translated, it gives CASSNGQGALYGYTF. This rearrangement joins TRBV18 to TRBJ1-2; 11 bases align to TRBD1. The CDR3 is 15 amino acids. Germline trimming cut 5 bases from V and 4 bases from J; bases unmatched to any gene: 6. The germline V gene has CDR1 KGHSH and CDR2 LQKENI.

The genes are TRBV9 and TRBJ2-2, with 8 bases matching TRBD2. The CDR3 spans 17 residues. V lost 4 bases, J lost 0 bases, and 8 bases stayed unmatched. CDR1 is SGDLS and CDR2 is YYNGEE in the germline V gene. The CDR3 loop is CASSPRAGGSNTGELFF. The CDR3 DNA reads TGTGCCAGCAGCCCCCGTGCGGGGGGCTCGAACACCGGGGAGCTGTTTTTT.

The genes are TRBV7-8 and TRBJ2-7, with D possibly TRBD1 on 5 matching bases. The germline V gene has CDR1 SGHVS and CDR2 FQNEAQ. This CDR3 spans 14 amino acids. Trimming removed 8 bases at V and 0 bases at J, with 14 bases between. CDR3 region: CASWQGRVSYEQYF. The CDR3 coding sequence is TGTGCCAGCTGGCAGGGTAGGGTCTCCTACGAGCAGTACTTC.

The CDR3 nucleotides read TGCGCCAGCAGCTTGTCCTCGCAGGGTTCCCCTACTGAAGCTTTCTTT. Its protein is CASSLSSQGSPTEAFF. The chain is built from TRBV5-1 and TRBJ1-1; maybe TRBD1 (5 bases). Germline-derived CDR1 and CDR2 are SGHRS and YFSETQ. V was trimmed by 1 base and J by 5 bases, leaving 18 bases between them. This CDR3 has 16 amino acids.

The chain joins TRBV5-1 to TRBJ1-5; maybe TRBD1 (6 bases). Germline values: CDR1 SGHRS, CDR2 YFSETQ. Trimming removed 2 bases at V and 2 bases at J, with 8 bases between. The CDR3 length is 14 residues. For the CDR3, the DNA is TGCGCCAGCAGCTTTTCAGGGGGCAATCAGCCCCAGCATTTT. Its protein is CASSFSGGNQPQHF.

The V gene is TRBV7-9, the J gene TRBJ2-3, with 11 bases aligning to TRBD2. The CDR3 contains 15 residues. CDR1 is SEHNR and CDR2 is FQNEAQ in the germline V gene (reference sequence). V shed 3 bases, J shed 2 bases, and the junction held 1 base outside the gene matches. The CDR3: CASSLGLAVTDTQYF. CDR3 nucleotides: TGTGCCAGCAGCTTGGGACTAGCGGTCACAGATACGCAGTATTTT.

The sample holds a few counts of this clone. This chain joins TRBV6-6 and TRBJ1-1; D is unresolved. The CDR3 is made up of 14 amino acids. Trimming shortened V by 0 bases and J by 2 bases, and 7 bases separated the two germline ends. Germline lookup yields CDR1 MNHNY and CDR2 SVGAGI (reference sequence). The CDR3 is CASSYSPGNTEAFF. CDR3 sequence (DNA): TGTGCCAGCAGTTACTCTCCGGGAAACACTGAAGCTTTCTTT.

The chain employs TRBV27 and TRBJ2-5; no clear D gene. Germline V gene sequence: CDR1 MNHEY, CDR2 SMNVEV (reference sequence). Deletions cut 4 bases from V and 1 base from J, with 13 bases between. The length of the CDR3 is 15 residues. The DNA of the CDR3 is TGTGCCAGCAGTTCCCCCACCCGAGGCCAAGAGACCCAGTACTTC. Protein: CASSSPTRGQETQYF.

This sequence joins TRBV6-5 and TRBJ1-2, with 12 bases fitting TRBD1. Germline V CDR1 and CDR2: MNHEY, SVGAGI. The CDR3 length is 15 residues. J was trimmed by 8 bases and V by 6 bases; bases with no gene match: 10. This chain's CDR3 is CASRVPGTGGAGYTF. CDR3 bases: TGTGCCAGCAGAGTTCCCGGGACAGGGGGCGCGGGCTACACCTTC.

V is TRBV5-1 and J is TRBJ2-3, with 11 bases fitting TRBD2. The length of the CDR3 is 15 residues. CDR1 is SGHRS and CDR2 is YFSETQ in the germline V gene. The trim removed 5 bases at V and 4 bases at J, leaving 6 bases unmatched. For the CDR3, the DNA is TGCGCCAGCAGTAATAGCGGGGGGGCTGCAGATACGCAGTATTTT. Protein: CASSNSGGAADTQYF.

This clone has a single count. The chain joins TRBV6-5 to TRBJ2-7, with 8 bases identical to TRBD1. The CDR3 has 13 residues. The germline gives CDR1 MNHEY, CDR2 SVGAGI. The J segment lost 3 bases and the V segment lost 7 bases, leaving 5 bases of the junction unmatched. The CDR3: CASKQGAFYEQYF. As DNA, the CDR3 is TGTGCCAGCAAGCAGGGGGCATTCTACGAGCAGTACTTC.

This clone has a single count. The chain uses TRBV3-1 (or the pseudogene TRBV3-2) and TRBJ2-3; TRBD2 aligns across 9 bases. The germline CDR1 and CDR2 sequences are LGHDT and YNNKEL (reference sequence). The CDR3 spans 16 residues. V lost 1 base and J lost 5; bases outside the gene matches: 7. The DNA of the CDR3 is TGTGCCAGCAGCCAAGTCGCGGGGGGGCTTGGAGATACGCAGTATTTT. Amino acids: CASSQVAGGLGDTQYF.

This chain connects TRBV29-1 to TRBJ1-2, with 9 nucleotides matching TRBD1. The CDR3 length is 13 residues. The junction had 10 bases not matched to a gene; V was cut back by 7 bases and J by 7 bases. Germline V gives CDR1 SQVTM, CDR2 ANQGSEA. The CDR3 loop is CSGGRDRARGYTF. DNA of the CDR3: TGCAGCGGGGGCCGGGACAGGGCCCGTGGCTACACCTTC. Supplemented by reference TRBV29-1 and TRBJ1-2, the full variable domain reads SAVISQKPSRDICQRGTSLTIQCQVDSQVTMMFWYRQQPGQSLTLIATANQGSEATYESGFVIDKFPISRPNLTFSTLTVSNMSPEDSSIYLCSGGRDRARGYTFGSGTRLTVV.

The V call is TRBV28, the J call TRBJ1-1; TRBD1 matches at 8 bases. After removal of 3 bases from V and 0 bases from J, the junction contained 6 bases not matched to a gene. The germline V gene encodes CDR1 MDHEN and CDR2 SYDVKM. The CDR3 extends over 16 amino acids. The CDR3 coding sequence is TGTGCCAGCAGTTTCCGACAGGGGACTATGAACACTGAAGCTTTCTTT. It is translated as CASSFRQGTMNTEAFF.

The V gene is TRBV3-1 (or the pseudogene TRBV3-2), the J gene TRBJ1-6, with TRBD1 matching over 9 bases. This CDR3 spans 14 amino acids. Germline trimming cut 6 bases from V and 8 bases from J; bases unmatched to any gene: 5. CDR1 LGHDT and CDR2 YNNKEL come from the germline V gene (reference sequence). As DNA, the CDR3 is TGTGCCAGCAGTCAGACAGGGGGAGATTCACCCCTCCACTTT. It specifies CASSQTGGDSPLHF.

This chain connects TRBV18 to TRBJ2-1; 9 bases map to TRBD2. CDR3 size: 16 residues. CDR1 KGHSH and CDR2 LQKENI come from the germline V gene. V trimming: 0 bases; J trimming: 2 bases; junction bases outside the gene matches: 2. This CDR3 is CASSPPGGGAYNEQFF. CDR3 DNA sequence: TGTGCCAGCTCACCACCTGGCGGGGGGGCCTACAATGAGCAGTTCTTC.

The chain employs TRBV2 and TRBJ1-6, with D possibly TRBD1 on 5 matching bases. CDR1 is SNHLY and CDR2 is FYNNEI in the germline V gene. The CDR3 consists of 15 residues. Between the trimmed V and J ends, which lost 4 bases and 8 bases, there was a span of 15 bases. The CDR3 here is CASSARGGDDSPLHF. DNA of the CDR3: TGTGCCAGCAGTGCACGTGGGGGGGACGATTCACCCCTCCACTTT.

The CDR3 spells CASSARAGGNTGELFF. DNA of the CDR3: TGTGCCAGCAGTGCTCGAGCGGGGGGGAACACCGGGGAGCTGTTTTTT. The rearrangement links TRBV6-1 to TRBJ2-2; 9 bases agree with TRBD2. In germline, CDR1 is MNHNS, CDR2 SASEGT. This CDR3 spans 16 amino acids. V dropped 4 bases and J dropped 1; count of bases not matched to a gene: 4.

The chain combines TRBV5-4 with TRBJ1-2; D is undetermined. The V gene's germline CDR1 is SGHNT and CDR2 YYREEE (reference sequence). The ends were cut back, 4 bases at V and 7 bases at J, with 20 bases in the middle. The CDR3 covers 15 residues. The DNA for the CDR3 is TGTGCCAGCAGCCTCCCTTCGGAAGGAAGAGGTGGCTACACCTTC. Protein sequence: CASSLPSEGRGGYTF.